A selection of T cell receptor beta chains follows, all from one sample in a study of cytomegalovirus exposure and HLA in healthy donors. Assay used: immunoSEQ multiplex PCR; TCRdb lists only in-frame clones, some missing. This table holds approximately 120,000 clones, 60% to 85% found once. The sequencing input was PBMCs. The origin of the receptors is a man aged 25-40 years in good health and CMV-seronegative. Both conserved end residues are part of each CDR3. A D gene is named only where the DNA matches it firmly. For some rows the clone size is stated as once, few or many, or as a class when expanded; others skip it.

D	V	size	J	DNA	CDR3
TRBD1	TRBV29-1	NA	TRBJ1-2	TGCAGCGTTGAACGGACAGGGCGCGGCTACACCTTC	CSVERTGRGYTF
NA	TRBV5-4	NA	TRBJ1-1	TGTGCCAGCAGCTTGCGGGGACATCTGAACACTGAAGCTTTCTTT	CASSLRGHLNTEAFF
NA	TRBV5-1	NA	TRBJ1-6	TGCGCCAGCTGGCGTGGGACACCTAATTCACCCCTCCACTTT	CASWRGTPNSPLHF
NA	TRBV5-1	NA	TRBJ2-3	TGCGCCAGCAGCTTGGATGGAGGGAAAGATACGCAGTATTTT	CASSLDGGKDTQYF
TRBD1	TRBV4-2	NA	TRBJ2-7	TGTGCCAGCAGCCAAGGACAGGGTGCCTACGAGCAGTACTTC	CASSQGQGAYEQYF
TRBD2	TRBV30	NA	TRBJ2-7	TGTGCCTGGAGGGACCCGGGGGGGCCAACGCAGTACTTC	CAWRDPGGPTQYF
NA	TRBV7-2	NA	TRBJ2-7	TGTGCCAGCAGCTTCTCGAGGGGCGGGAACTACGAGCAGTACTTC	CASSFSRGGNYEQYF
NA	TRBV5-1	NA	TRBJ2-7	TGCGCCAGCAGCTTGGTGGTACTACCGGGAGAAGCCTATATAACCTACGAGCAGTACTTC	CASSLVVLPGEAYITYEQYF
NA	TRBV18	few	TRBJ2-7	TGTGCCAGCTCACCCGTCGAGTCCTCCTACGAGCAGTACTTC	CASSPVESSYEQYF
TRBD1	TRBV4-3	few	TRBJ2-7	TGCGCCAGCAGCCAAGCGGCAGGGGGCTTCTACGAGCAGTACTTC	CASSQAAGGFYEQYF
NA	TRBV7-9	NA	TRBJ1-1	TGTGCCAGCAGCCCCAACGGTCGGGGAAGTAGCGCTGAAGCTTTCTTT	CASSPNGRGSSAEAFF
NA	TRBV6-1	few	TRBJ2-1	TGTGCCAGCAGTGCGAAGTCTAGCGAGACTCTCTACAATGAGCAGTTCTTC	CASSAKSSETLYNEQFF
NA	TRBV5-6	NA	TRBJ2-1	TGTGCCAGCAGCTTGAGGTGGGCCAATGAGCAGTTCTTC	CASSLRWANEQFF
NA	TRBV7-2	NA	TRBJ1-2	TGTGCCAGCAGCTTAGGACCTAGTCCAGGGGTAAATGGCTACACCTTC	CASSLGPSPGVNGYTF
TRBD2	TRBV7-6	few	TRBJ2-1	TGTGCCAGCAGCTTTCAACCGGGACTAGTTTGGGGCGAGCAGTTCTTC	CASSFQPGLVWGEQFF
TRBD2	TRBV4-3	NA	TRBJ2-3	TGCGCCAGCAGCCAAGACCGGGGGGGGTTCCTCACAGATACGCAGTATTTT	CASSQDRGGFLTDTQYF
NA	TRBV5-6	NA	TRBJ2-1	TGTGCCAGCAGCTTAGGGGCGACAGGCGTCTCCTACAATGAGCAGTTCTTC	CASSLGATGVSYNEQFF
NA	TRBV9	NA	TRBJ2-7	TGTGCCAGCAGCGTGACAGGCGGGCTATACGAGCAGTACTTC	CASSVTGGLYEQYF
TRBD1	TRBV5-1	NA	TRBJ2-1	TGCGCCAGCAGCCCGGGGACAGGGCTTTACAATGAGCAGTTCTTC	CASSPGTGLYNEQFF
TRBD1	TRBV27	NA	TRBJ1-1	TGTGCCAGCAGTTTAGAAAGGGGGCTTGAAGCTTTCTTT	CASSLERGLEAFF
NA	TRBV30	NA	TRBJ1-2	TGTGCCTGGAGTGTACTATTTGATGGCTACACCTTC	CAWSVLFDGYTF
NA	TRBV21-1	NA	TRBJ1-2	TGTGCCAGCAGTATGACCCCCGGGAAGAAAGCCTATGGCTACACCTTC	CASSMTPGKKAYGYTF
TRBD1	TRBV27	NA	TRBJ1-1	TGTGCCAGCAGTCTTGGACAGGGGTCGACCACTGAAGCTTTCTTT	CASSLGQGSTTEAFF
TRBD1	TRBV10-3	NA	TRBJ1-3	TGTGCCATCAGTGAGGGGGACAGGGCTGGAAACACCATATATTTT	CAISEGDRAGNTIYF
NA	TRBV19	few	TRBJ2-2	TGTGCCAGTAGTGTCCCCCTCCCACGGGCCGGGGAGCTGTTTTTT	CASSVPLPRAGELFF
TRBD1	TRBV13	NA	TRBJ2-1	TGTGCCAGCAGCTTAGAGGGGGCCAATGAGCAGTTCTTC	CASSLEGANEQFF
TRBD1	TRBV28	few	TRBJ1-4	TGTGCCAGCAGTTTGCTCGGGCACACAGGGGAGAGAAAACTGTTTTTT	CASSLLGHTGERKLFF
NA	TRBV4-2	NA	TRBJ1-3	TGTGCCAGCAGCCTCGGACGGGGCTCTGGAAACACCATATATTTT	CASSLGRGSGNTIYF
NA	TRBV7-2	NA	TRBJ2-7	TGTGCCAGCAGCTCTTTCCCGGGACAAGGAACCTACGGGCAGTACTTC	CASSSFPGQGTYGQYF
NA	TRBV27	few	TRBJ1-1	TGTGCCAGCAGTCCCAACAGGGCTCGGAACACTGAAGCTTTCTTT	CASSPNRARNTEAFF
NA	TRBV19	NA	TRBJ2-3	TGTGCCAGTAGTATTGGGCCCTACAGGACAGCAGATACGCAGTATTTT	CASSIGPYRTADTQYF
TRBD1	TRBV9	NA	TRBJ1-2	TGTGCCAGCAGCGTCTCGACAGGGGGAGGGTTGGGATACTACACCTTC	CASSVSTGGGLGYYTF
NA	TRBV7-8	few	TRBJ2-7	TGTGCCAGCAGCCGCGGGACTTACTACGAGCAGTACTTC	CASSRGTYYEQYF
NA	TRBV18	NA	TRBJ2-5	TGTGCCAGCTCACCGAAGAGGGAGACCCAGTACTTC	CASSPKRETQYF
NA	TRBV5-4	once	TRBJ1-1	TGTGCCAGCCGGGGACTGAAAGATACTGAAGCTTTCTTT	CASRGLKDTEAFF
NA	TRBV30	NA	TRBJ2-3	TGTGCCTGGAGTGTCTGGGGGGGCGGCACAGATACGCAGTATTTT	CAWSVWGGGTDTQYF
TRBD2	TRBV13	NA	TRBJ2-3	TGTGCCAGCAGCTCTAGCGGAGCCACAGATACGCAGTATTTT	CASSSSGATDTQYF
TRBD2	TRBV7-8	NA	TRBJ2-7	TGTGCCAGCAGCCCCCTTAGCGGGGGGCTACTCCCCTACGAGCAGTACTTC	CASSPLSGGLLPYEQYF
NA	TRBV6-5	once	TRBJ1-2	TGTGCCAGCAGTTACGGGGGGGGAGCTAACTATGGCTACACCTTC	CASSYGGGANYGYTF
TRBD1	TRBV7-6	once	TRBJ2-3	TGTGCCAGCAGCTTAGGCGACAGGGGATATAGCACAGATACGCAGTATTTT	CASSLGDRGYSTDTQYF
TRBD2	TRBV19	NA	TRBJ2-2	TGTGCCAGTAGAAGCGGGAGGACTAACACCGGGGAGCTGTTTTTT	CASRSGRTNTGELFF
NA	TRBV5-5	NA	TRBJ2-7	TGTGCCAGCAGCTCAACAACAGGTGCCGCCGTCTACGAGCAGTACTTC	CASSSTTGAAVYEQYF
NA	TRBV5-4	NA	TRBJ1-2	TGTGCCAGCAGCTTGGAACAGGGCAATAACTATGGCTACACCTTC	CASSLEQGNNYGYTF
NA	TRBV27	NA	TRBJ2-2	TGTGCCAGCAGTCTCTTCGGGAAGGGGGAGCTGTTTTTT	CASSLFGKGELFF
TRBD2	TRBV10-3	NA	TRBJ2-7	TGTGCCATCAGCCAGACAACCGGGACTAGCGGGAGATCGACCTACGAGCAGTACTTC	CAISQTTGTSGRSTYEQYF
NA	TRBV30	few	TRBJ1-1	TGTGCCTGGAGTTGGGGGCCGACTGAAGCTTTCTTT	CAWSWGPTEAFF
NA	TRBV30	NA	TRBJ2-1	TGTGCCTGGAGTGTTATGTGGAGCGGCTCCTACAATGAGCAGTTCTTC	CAWSVMWSGSYNEQFF
TRBD2	TRBV5-1	NA	TRBJ2-3	TGCGCCAGCAGCCCGAACGAGCGGGGGAGAGGTTTTCGCACAGATACGCAGTATTTT	CASSPNERGRGFRTDTQYF
TRBD1	TRBV29-1	NA	TRBJ1-2	TGCAGCGTTGAGGCCGGACAGGGTAACTATGGCTACACCTTC	CSVEAGQGNYGYTF
TRBD1	TRBV5-4	NA	TRBJ1-1	TGTGCCAGCAGCTTGGGACGTGGACAGGCCATGAACACTGAAGCTTTCTTT	CASSLGRGQAMNTEAFF
NA	TRBV6-1	once	TRBJ1-2	TGTGCCAGCAGTGAACGAAGGATAGGGCCAGGGGTCTATGGCTACACCTTC	CASSERRIGPGVYGYTF
NA	TRBV11-2	NA	TRBJ1-3	TGTGCCAGCAGCTTTACAGCTGGCTCTGGAAACACCATATATTTT	CASSFTAGSGNTIYF
TRBD1	TRBV7-3	NA	TRBJ2-7	TGTGCCAGCAGCCTCGGACAGGGGTTGCACGAGCAGTACTTC	CASSLGQGLHEQYF